This T cell receptor beta chain was sequenced in a study of OX40 agonist ivuxolimab in advanced cancers. In the study overall: Participants could have had prior anti-PD-1, anti-PD-L1 or anti-CTLA-4 therapy, and about 40% had some. A partial response was reached by three patients: one with hepatocellular carcinoma and two with cutaneous melanoma. Study-wide points: Clonal expansion was seen in CD4+ and CD8+ blood T cells by week 6 at 0.1 to 3.0 mg/kg.

The length of the CDR3 is 15 residues. After removal of 6 bases from V and 3 bases from J, the junction contained 10 bases not matched to a gene. Germline V gene sequence: CDR1 LNHNV, CDR2 YYDKDF (reference sequence). Peripheral blood came from all dose cohorts at three timepoints. TCRdb's table, derived via immunoSEQ multiplex PCR, lists solely in-frame clones and lacks some. The sample includes just under 75,000 clones, about 94% of them seen just once. In the case of this clone: Its antigen is undetermined.

This sequence was found in an adult with an advanced solid tumor such as melanoma, head and neck, liver or kidney cancer. The chain links TRBV15 to TRBJ1-1; TRBD1 matches 7 bases. The source material was CD4+ or CD8+ T cells sorted from blood, sampled in a trial of the OX40 agonist ivuxolimab. The CDR3 protein is CATRPLRGGDTEAFF. For the CDR3, the DNA is TGTGCCACCAGACCGCTCAGGGGGGGGGACACTGAAGCTTTCTTT.